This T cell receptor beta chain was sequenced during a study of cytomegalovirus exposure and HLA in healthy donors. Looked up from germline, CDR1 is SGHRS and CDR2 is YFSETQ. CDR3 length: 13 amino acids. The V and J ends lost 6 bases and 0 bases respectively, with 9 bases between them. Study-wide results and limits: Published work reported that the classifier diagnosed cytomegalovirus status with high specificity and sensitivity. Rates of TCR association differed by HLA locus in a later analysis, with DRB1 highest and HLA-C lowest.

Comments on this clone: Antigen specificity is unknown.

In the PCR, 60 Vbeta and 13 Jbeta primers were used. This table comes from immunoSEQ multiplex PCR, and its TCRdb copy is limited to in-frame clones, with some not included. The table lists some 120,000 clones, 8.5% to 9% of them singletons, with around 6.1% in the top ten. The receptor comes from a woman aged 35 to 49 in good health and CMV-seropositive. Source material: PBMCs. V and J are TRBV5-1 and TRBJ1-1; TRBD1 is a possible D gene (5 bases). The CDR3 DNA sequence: TGCGCCAGCAAAGGAGGGGTGAACACTGAAGCTTTCTTT. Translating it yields CASKGGVNTEAFF.